The 2 T cell receptor beta chains reported below all come from one sample, sequenced in a study of PD-1 blockade in classical Hodgkin lymphoma. Time point described: cycle 4 day 1 (C4D1), after less than 7 weeks of nivolumab. Each patient relapsed following autologous stem cell transplantation, and prior brentuximab vedotin exposure differed. Profiling relied on immunoSEQ multiplex PCR, and the TCRdb table lists in-frame clones only, not all of them. The profile shows some 24,000 clones, 65% to 80% of them singletons. The specimen comprised peripheral blood mononuclear cells (PBMCs), sampled before the fourth cycle of nivolumab. The receptors shown here come from a human donor with classical Hodgkin lymphoma.

The chain is built from TRBV5-1 and TRBJ2-2; D uncertain. The CDR3 spans 14 residues. Trimming took off 2 bases at V and 2 bases at J, with 7 bases between the two ends. Germline CDR1 reads SGHRS; CDR2 reads YFSETQ. The CDR3 loop is CASSFGDNTGELFF. The CDR3, as DNA: TGCGCCAGCAGCTTCGGCGATAACACCGGGGAGCTGTTTTTT. The full variable domain, completed using reference TRBV5-1 and TRBJ2-2, is KAGVTQTPRYLIKTRGQQVTLSCSPISGHRSVSWYQQTPGQGLQFLFEYFSETQRNKGNFPGRFSGRQFSNSRSEMNVSTLELGDSALYLCASSFGDNTGELFFGEGSRLTVL.

This clone appeared a few times. The chain recombines TRBV18 with TRBJ1-6; no clear D gene. Germline lookup yields CDR1 KGHSH and CDR2 LQKENI. V was shortened by 2 bases and J by 7 bases, with 21 bases between the two germline ends. The CDR3 spans 18 residues. The CDR3 region is CASSPILVAAGSNSPLHF. CDR3 nucleotide sequence: TGTGCCAGCTCACCAATATTGGTGGCGGCAGGTAGCAATTCACCCCTCCACTTT.